The 28 T cell receptor beta chains below all came from one sample that was sequenced in a study of blood T cell repertoires in COVID-19. Generated by immunoSEQ multiplex PCR, the TCRdb table keeps only in-frame clones and is missing some. The profile covers 200,000 to 250,000 clones, with roughly 89% appearing a single time and about 14% taken by the ten largest. The sequenced sample consisted of PBMCs or T cells enriched from blood (not recorded which). The receptor set was obtained from a man aged 25 to 45 who had been exposed to COVID-19.

In this sample, this clone turned up once. The chain links TRBV6-5 to TRBJ2-2; D is perhaps TRBD1 (6 bases). From germline, CDR1 is MNHEY and CDR2 SVGAGI. Trimming took 8 bases from V and 5 from J, leaving 18 bases between them. The CDR3 consists of 15 residues. CDR3 residues: CASRPTTGNTGELFF. CDR3 DNA sequence: TGTGCCAGCCGACCGACAACAGGGAATACCGGGGAGCTGTTTTTT.

The V gene is TRBV7-9, the J gene TRBJ2-2; 9 bases match TRBD2. Trimming took 4 bases from V and 3 from J; bases not matched to a gene: 6. This CDR3 has 16 residues. Germline V gene data show CDR1 as SEHNR and CDR2 as FQNEAQ (reference sequence). The CDR3 DNA reads as TGTGCCAGCAGCTCGGGACTAGCTCGGCACACCGGGGAGCTGTTTTTT. This gives the protein CASSSGLARHTGELFF.

The genes are TRBV6-5 and TRBJ2-3, with 9 nucleotides matching TRBD1. The CDR3 contains 14 residues. Germline CDR1 and CDR2: MNHEY and SVGAGI. Trimming took 6 bases from V and 5 from J; bases not matched to a gene: 6. CDR3: CASRRTGEVDTQYF. The CDR3 region has the DNA TGTGCCAGCAGGAGGACAGGGGAGGTAGATACGCAGTATTTT.

The rearrangement uses TRBV20-1 and TRBJ1-1; D possibly corresponds to TRBD1 (6 bases). The CDR3 has 10 residues. The germline CDR1 and CDR2 sequences are DFQATT and SNEGSKA (reference sequence). Trimming cost V 2 bases and J 10 bases, with 8 bases left between them. CDR3 protein: CSARRGGAFF. CDR3 DNA sequence: TGCAGTGCTAGAAGAGGGGGAGCTTTCTTT.

The rearrangement links TRBV18 to TRBJ2-7, with TRBD1 as a possible D gene (5 bases). This CDR3 is built from 16 residues. V was cut by 2 bases and J by 5 bases, with 19 bases left in between. Germline CDR1 reads KGHSH; CDR2 reads LQKENI. CDR3 nucleotides: TGTGCCAGCTCACCATTTTATCCGGCAGGGCAGGACGAGCAGTACTTC. This codes for CASSPFYPAGQDEQYF. The full variable domain, in which reference TRBV18 and TRBJ2-7 provide the parts outside the CDR3, is NAGVMQNPRHLVRRRGQEARLRCSPMKGHSHVYWYRQLPEEGLKFMVYLQKENIIDESGMPKERFSAEFPKEGPSILRIQQVVRGDSAAYFCASSPFYPAGQDEQYFGPGTRLTVT.

This chain uses TRBV6-5 with TRBJ2-7; perhaps TRBD2 as D (5 bases). CDR3 length: 11 amino acids. Germline CDR1 and CDR2: MNHEY and SVGAGI. Trimming cost V 2 bases and J 6 bases, with 5 bases left between them. The CDR3 DNA is TGTGCCAGCAGTTACGGAGGCGAGCAGTACTTC. Translation gives CASSYGGEQYF.

The chain combines TRBV5-4 with TRBJ2-2; the D gene is possibly TRBD2 (6 bases). Germline V gives CDR1 SGHNT, CDR2 YYREEE (reference sequence). Trimming cost V 4 bases and J 6 bases, with 19 bases left between them. The CDR3 is 16 residues long. The CDR3 loop is CASSPIRDSASGELFF. The CDR3 bases are TGTGCCAGCAGCCCCATCCGGGACTCCGCTTCCGGGGAGCTGTTTTTT.

This chain joins TRBV6-5 and TRBJ1-5; no clear D gene. The V end lost 0 bases, the J end lost 0 bases, and 9 bases lay between the germline ends. Germline V gene sequence: CDR1 MNHEY, CDR2 SVGAGI. The CDR3 spans 16 residues. DNA for the CDR3: TGTGCCAGCAGTTACTCGCGGATTAATAGCAATCAGCCCCAGCATTTT. This codes for CASSYSRINSNQPQHF.

This chain connects TRBV4-1 to TRBJ1-3; D perhaps matches TRBD1 (5 bases). Germline CDR1 reads MGHRA; CDR2 reads YSYEKL. The CDR3 runs 16 residues. V dropped 7 bases and J dropped 0 bases, with 16 bases sitting between them. The CDR3 region has the DNA TGCGCCAGCACCGGACCTTCAGGGCACTCTGGAAACACCATATATTTT. This gives the protein CASTGPSGHSGNTIYF.

This clone has a single count. The V call is TRBV5-5, the J call TRBJ2-5; unclear D gene. The germline V and J ends were trimmed by 4 bases and 4 bases, with 17 bases remaining between them. CDR1 is SGHKS and CDR2 is YYEKEE in the germline V gene (reference sequence). The CDR3 contains 15 residues. CDR3 bases: TGTGCCAGCAGCCCCATGGCTTCTGAGGTAGAGACCCAGTACTTC. Residues: CASSPMASEVETQYF. Full variable domain (missing parts from reference TRBV5-5 and TRBJ2-5): DAGVTQSPTHLIKTRGQQVTLRCSPISGHKSVSWYQQVLGQGPQFIFQYYEKEERGRGNFPDRFSARQFPNYSSELNVNALLLGDSALYLCASSPMASEVETQYFGPGTRLLVL.

This chain links TRBV30 with TRBJ2-1; D might be TRBD2 (6 bases). In germline, CDR1 is GTSNPN, CDR2 SVGIG (reference sequence). V lost 2 bases and J lost 5, with 13 bases in between. This CDR3 is 14 amino acids long. The CDR3 sequence is CAWSYGGPHNEQFF. The CDR3 DNA reads TGTGCCTGGAGTTACGGGGGTCCCCACAATGAGCAGTTCTTC. Full variable domain (missing parts from reference TRBV30 and TRBJ2-1): SQTIHQWPATLVQPVGSPLSLECTVEGTSNPNLYWYRQAAGRGLQLLFYSVGIGQISSEVPQNLSASRPQDRQFILSSKKLLLSDSGFYLCAWSYGGPHNEQFFGPGTRLTVL.

This CDR3 is CTSSQGDPGLALTRGPDTQYF. The DNA of the CDR3 is TGCACCAGCAGCCAAGGGGATCCGGGACTAGCGCTTACTCGAGGCCCAGATACGCAGTATTTT. The rearrangement joins TRBV1 to TRBJ2-3; TRBD2 reflects the table's D call only, with no check against the DNA. TRBV1 is described as a pseudogene. The CDR3 length is 21 residues.

By share, this clone ranks as medium-sized (0.01 to 0.1%). V and J are TRBV5-3 and TRBJ2-5; D gene ambiguous. TRBV5-3 is noted as an ORF with a role that remains uncertain. V lost 2 bases and J 5 bases, leaving 4 bases between the germline ends. The CDR3 is made up of 11 amino acids. The CDR3 here is CARSFRETQYF. The CDR3 DNA reads TGTGCCAGAAGCTTCAGGGAGACCCAGTACTTC.

V gene TRBV18 combines with J gene TRBJ1-4, with D tentatively TRBD1 (6 bases). The length of the CDR3 is 15 residues. Germline V gene data show CDR1 as KGHSH and CDR2 as LQKENI. V was trimmed by 0 bases and J by 8 bases, leaving 13 bases between them. As DNA, the CDR3 is TGTGCCAGCTCACCACCAAACAGGGCCCGAGAAAAACTGTTTTTT. It specifies CASSPPNRAREKLFF.

The V gene is TRBV2, the J gene TRBJ1-1; D not certain. The CDR3 is 14 amino acids. Germline V gene lookup returns CDR1 SNHLY and CDR2 FYNNEI. V dropped 6 bases and J dropped 4 bases, with 15 bases sitting between them. This CDR3 reads CASSLVRGGTEAFF. The CDR3 DNA is TGTGCCAGCAGCCTAGTCCGTGGAGGCACTGAAGCTTTCTTT.

The chain has TRBV19 and TRBJ1-5; 7 nucleotides match TRBD1. Looked up from germline, CDR1 is LNHDA and CDR2 is SQIVND (reference sequence). V lost 2 bases, J lost 2 bases, and 9 bases stayed unmatched. This CDR3 has 17 amino acids. The CDR3 DNA reads TGTGCCAGTAGTATACGACAGGGTATGGGGGGCAATCAGCCCCAGCATTTT. Protein product: CASSIRQGMGGNQPQHF.

This clone has a handful of counts. The chain carries TRBV2 and TRBJ2-1; 7 nucleotides agree with TRBD2. After removal of 6 bases from V and 7 bases from J, the junction contained 3 bases not matched to a gene. CDR3 size: 12 residues. Per the germline V gene, CDR1 is SNHLY and CDR2 is FYNNEI. CDR3 sequence (DNA): TGTGCCAGCAGAAGGGAGGGGAATGAGCAGTTCTTC. It is translated as CASRREGNEQFF.

The chain is built from TRBV3-1 (or the pseudogene TRBV3-2) and TRBJ1-6, with 8 bases aligning to TRBD1. Per germline, CDR1 LGHDT and CDR2 YNNKEL (reference sequence). This CDR3 contains 14 residues. With 6 bases clipped from V and 9 bases from J, the junction kept 7 bases outside the gene matches. CDR3 sequence: CASRGGTGLSPLHF. Here the CDR3 DNA reads TGTGCCAGCAGAGGGGGGACAGGCCTTTCACCCCTCCACTTT.

The chain employs TRBV20-1 and TRBJ2-3; D gene unclear. Germline CDR1 reads DFQATT; CDR2 reads SNEGSKA (reference sequence). V was pared by 6 bases and J by 8 bases, with 12 bases between. The CDR3 length is 11 residues. The CDR3 protein is CSAEFGRTQYF. The CDR3 nucleotides are TGCAGTGCCGAGTTCGGTCGTACGCAGTATTTT.

This chain joins TRBV11-2 and TRBJ2-7, with 9 bases fitting TRBD2. Germline CDR1 reads SGHAT; CDR2 reads FQNNGV. This CDR3 is 18 amino acids long. With 7 bases clipped from V and 1 base from J, the junction kept 17 bases outside the gene matches. The DNA of the CDR3 is TGTGCCAGCATCCCCTCTGAGGGTACTAGCGGGTTTTCCTACGAGCAGTACTTC. Translated, it gives CASIPSEGTSGFSYEQYF.

The CDR3 bases are TGTGCCAGCAGTTTTTGGGGCGCGACTGAAGCTTTCTTT. Amino acid sequence: CASSFWGATEAFF. The chain is built from TRBV12-3 or TRBV12-4 and TRBJ1-1, with a possible D match to TRBD1 (5 bases). The CDR3 has 13 residues. Trimming removed 3 bases at V and 5 bases at J, with 10 bases between.

The V call is TRBV11-2, the J call TRBJ1-5; no definite D call. From germline, CDR1 is SGHAT and CDR2 FQNNGV. The V and J ends lost 5 bases and 0 bases respectively, with 11 bases between them. The CDR3 is 15 amino acids. The CDR3 sequence is CASSIDRYSNQPQHF. The CDR3 bases are TGTGCCAGCAGCATCGATCGGTATAGCAATCAGCCCCAGCATTTT.

The chain links TRBV15 to TRBJ2-7, with TRBD1 matching over 10 bases. The CDR3 runs 18 residues. V shed 7 bases, J shed 6 bases, and the junction held 21 bases outside the gene matches. Germline V CDR1 and CDR2: LNHNV, YYDKDF (reference sequence). The chain's CDR3 is CATKDEHFLGQGKSEQYF. In DNA form, the CDR3 reads TGTGCCACCAAAGACGAGCATTTTCTGGGACAGGGGAAATCCGAGCAGTACTTC.

A note on this clone: This sample includes further DNA sequences coding for the same CDR3. The chain couples TRBV2 to TRBJ1-4; D gene unclear. Germline-derived CDR1 and CDR2 are SNHLY and FYNNEI. The CDR3 covers 14 residues. V shed 5 bases and J shed 0 bases, with 7 bases lying between them. CDR3 coding DNA: TGTGCCAGCAGTCGACAAGCAACTAATGAAAAACTGTTTTTT. Translated: CASSRQATNEKLFF.

This chain links TRBV6-5 with TRBJ2-7; TRBD1 matches 7 bases. Germline lookup yields CDR1 MNHEY and CDR2 SVGAGI. The CDR3 totals 14 residues. The junction had 8 bases not matched to a gene; V was cut back by 1 base and J by 8 bases. This CDR3 is CASSYLTGPWKQYF. CDR3 in DNA: TGTGCCAGCAGTTACTTGACAGGGCCCTGGAAGCAGTACTTC.

J is TRBJ1-4 and V is TRBV5-4, with D perhaps TRBD1 (5 bases). Trimming took off 0 bases at V and 2 bases at J, with 8 bases between the two ends. The CDR3 covers 15 residues. The V gene's germline CDR1 is SGHNT and CDR2 YYREEE (reference sequence). The CDR3 spells CASSLVGATNEKLFF. The DNA of the CDR3 is TGTGCCAGCAGCTTGGTTGGGGCTACTAATGAAAAACTGTTTTTT.

The J gene is TRBJ1-2, the V gene TRBV11-2; TRBD1 matches at 11 bases. The V segment lost 1 base and the J segment 5 bases; nucleotides outside the gene matches: 3. The germline V gene has CDR1 SGHAT and CDR2 FQNNGV. This CDR3 comprises 15 residues. Written as DNA, the CDR3 is TGTGCCAGCAGCTTAGTGGGACAGGGGGAGTATGGCTACACCTTC. It translates to CASSLVGQGEYGYTF.

This rearrangement joins TRBV6-1 to TRBJ2-2; D is uncertain. There are 17 residues in the CDR3. The germline V gene has CDR1 MNHNS and CDR2 SASEGT. The V end lost 2 bases, the J end lost 2 bases, and 15 bases lay between the germline ends. The CDR3 nucleotides read TGTGCCAGCAGTGAAAATCCGGCAGGATTTAACACCGGGGAGCTGTTTTTT. Protein sequence: CASSENPAGFNTGELFF.